The 22 T cell receptor beta chains listed next were all sequenced from one sample in a study of T cell changes during pregnancy in multiple sclerosis. Sequencing used immunoSEQ multiplex PCR; TCRdb keeps in-frame clones, though not all of them. The repertoire holds about 20,000 clones, with approximately 90% as singletons. Here the sequenced sample was CD8+ T cells from peripheral blood mononuclear cells, taken after pregnancy. The receptors come from a female donor in good health, enrolled as a control in a pregnancy study.

Only one count was recorded for this clone. The J gene is TRBJ2-7, the V gene TRBV6-5; D is possibly TRBD2 (5 bases). The CDR3 spans 14 residues. V lost 2 bases and J lost 3, with 11 bases in between. CDR1 and CDR2 (germline): MNHEY, SVGAGI. The CDR3 bases are TGTGCCAGCAGTTACGCGGAGGACGGCTACGAGCAGTACTTC. Its translation is CASSYAEDGYEQYF.

CDR3 in amino acids: CASSLLGLESQYF. The CDR3 DNA sequence: TGCGCCAGCAGCTTGTTGGGACTAGAATCGCAGTATTTT. V gene TRBV5-1 combines with J gene TRBJ2-3, with TRBD2 matching over 8 bases. This CDR3 has 13 residues. From germline, CDR1 is SGHRS and CDR2 YFSETQ. The V and J ends lost 1 base and 10 bases, in that order; junction bases with no gene match: 5.

The chain recombines TRBV9 with TRBJ2-5, with D possibly being TRBD1 (7 bases). This CDR3 spans 14 amino acids. V was pared by 7 bases and J by 2 bases, with 15 bases between. Germline V lookup: CDR1 SGDLS, CDR2 YYNGEE. The CDR3 DNA reads as TGTGCCAGCGGAGGGGGCCTCCCACAAGAGACCCAGTACTTC. This encodes CASGGGLPQETQYF.

The rearrangement links TRBV7-8 to TRBJ1-1; 9 bases agree with TRBD1. Trimming removed 5 bases from V and 2 bases from J; junction bases left unmatched: 3. CDR3 length: 14 residues. Germline loops: CDR1 SGHVS, CDR2 FQNEAQ. CDR3 sequence: CASSPGQGNTEAFF. CDR3 nucleotide sequence: TGTGCCAGCAGCCCGGGACAGGGCAACACTGAAGCTTTCTTT.

V usage is TRBV30 and J usage is TRBJ1-6, with D maybe TRBD1 (6 bases). Deletions cut 1 base from V and 11 bases from J, with 15 bases between. Germline V gene data show CDR1 as GTSNPN and CDR2 as SVGIG (reference sequence). The CDR3 sequence is 14 residues long. CDR3 bases: TGTGCCTGGAGTGGTTTCGGGGAGGGGGCACCCCTCCACTTT. Encoded protein: CAWSGFGEGAPLHF.

This chain joins TRBV6-6 and TRBJ2-2; D might be TRBD2 (7 bases). With 6 bases removed from V and 1 base from J, the gap between germline ends came to 15 bases. There are 16 residues in the CDR3. Germline V lookup: CDR1 MNHNY, CDR2 SVGAGI (reference sequence). DNA of the CDR3: TGTGCCAGCAGGCCCGTTAGGGGGGGGAACACCGGGGAGCTGTTTTTT. Encoded protein: CASRPVRGGNTGELFF.

The chain combines TRBV5-1 with TRBJ2-3, with 7 positions matching TRBD1. Looked up from germline, CDR1 is SGHRS and CDR2 is YFSETQ. This CDR3 has 16 amino acids. V lost 3 bases, J lost 4 bases, and 11 bases stayed unmatched. The CDR3 reads CASSSGRDSPPDTQYF. CDR3 bases: TGCGCCAGCAGCTCCGGCCGGGACAGCCCCCCAGATACGCAGTATTTT.

The V call is TRBV25-1, the J call TRBJ1-2; TRBD1 matches at 7 bases. The CDR3 runs 17 residues. Germline V gene sequence: CDR1 MGHDK, CDR2 SYGVNS. The J segment lost 2 bases and the V segment lost 5 bases, leaving 14 bases of the junction unmatched. CDR3 region: CASSPVGLQGLNYGYTF. The CDR3 nucleotides are TGTGCCAGCAGTCCCGTCGGATTACAGGGGTTAAACTATGGCTACACCTTC.

The rearrangement joins TRBV7-9 to TRBJ2-1; 9 nucleotides align to TRBD2. Germline CDR1 is SEHNR and CDR2 is FQNEAQ (reference sequence). The length of the CDR3 is 16 residues. V was clipped by 4 bases and J by 2 bases; unmatched bases: 6. CDR3 sequence reads: CASSSSGTLPYNEQFF. The CDR3 DNA reads TGTGCCAGCAGCTCTAGCGGGACGCTTCCCTACAATGAGCAGTTCTTC.

This sequence joins TRBV9 and TRBJ1-6; TRBD1 matches 7 bases. This CDR3 is built from 13 residues. The germline CDR1 and CDR2 sequences are SGDLS and YYNGEE. V lost 3 bases and J lost 11; bases outside the gene matches: 5. For the CDR3, the DNA is TGTGCCAGCAGCGCCTGGGACAGTCCACCCCTCCACTTT. It codes for CASSAWDSPPLHF.

This chain joins TRBV11-2 and TRBJ2-1, with D unresolved. CDR1 is SGHAT and CDR2 is FQNNGV in the germline V gene. The V and J ends lost 5 bases and 5 bases respectively, with 7 bases between them. This CDR3 has 12 residues. The CDR3 nucleotides are TGTGCCAGCAGCCTCTACCACAATGAGCAGTTCTTC. As protein: CASSLYHNEQFF.

V usage is TRBV15 and J usage is TRBJ1-1; 7 bases match TRBD1. V was clipped by 6 bases and J by 0 bases; unmatched bases: 7. Germline V lookup: CDR1 LNHNV, CDR2 YYDKDF (reference sequence). The CDR3 runs 15 residues. The DNA of the CDR3 is TGTGCCACCAGGACAGGGAGCGGTATGAACACTGAAGCTTTCTTT. This encodes CATRTGSGMNTEAFF. Full variable domain (rest looked up from reference TRBV15 and TRBJ1-1): DAMVIQNPRYQVTQFGKPVTLSCSQTLNHNVMYWYQQKSSQAPKLLFHYYDKDFNNEADTPDNFQSRRPNTSFCFLDIRSPGLGDTAMYLCATRTGSGMNTEAFFGQGTRLTVV.

With regard to this clone: At one of its ends the junction is not consistent with the germline gene, which may arise from a read error. The chain links TRBV9 to TRBJ1-1; no clear D gene. CDR3 size: 14 residues. Germline loops: CDR1 SGDLS, CDR2 YYNGEE. The CDR3 protein is CASSVGGLKTEAFF. For the CDR3, the DNA is TGTGCCAGCAGCGTAGGAGGGTTGAAGACTGAAGCTTTCTTT.

CDR3 protein: CASSPQRGASRDTQYF. In DNA form, the CDR3 reads TGTGCCAGCAGCCCCCAGCGGGGGGCCTCGAGAGATACGCAGTATTTT. V and J are TRBV28 and TRBJ2-3, with 9 bases lining up with TRBD2. Germline V CDR1 and CDR2: MDHEN, SYDVKM. The junction had 12 bases not matched to a gene; V was cut back by 6 bases and J by 5 bases. The CDR3 is made up of 16 amino acids.

This chain connects TRBV13 to TRBJ2-7; D is unclear. The V end was cut by 4 bases, the J end by 5 bases, with 12 bases between. Germline V gene data show CDR1 as PRHDT and CDR2 as FYEKMQ (reference sequence). The CDR3 runs to 13 residues. This CDR3 reads CASSSATTDEQYF. CDR3 DNA: TGTGCCAGCAGCTCGGCGACAACTGACGAGCAGTACTTC.

The chain combines TRBV30 with TRBJ2-7; D is possibly TRBD1 (6 bases). Germline-derived CDR1 and CDR2 are GTSNPN and SVGIG (reference sequence). Trimming removed 3 bases from V and 9 bases from J, with 18 bases in between. This CDR3 has 13 amino acids. Here the CDR3 DNA reads TGTGCCTGGAGATCCGGGACAACCCTGGGGCAGTACTTC. This encodes CAWRSGTTLGQYF. Combining the CDR3 with reference TRBV30 and TRBJ2-7 gives the whole variable domain SQTIHQWPATLVQPVGSPLSLECTVEGTSNPNLYWYRQAAGRGLQLLFYSVGIGQISSEVPQNLSASRPQDRQFILSSKKLLLSDSGFYLCAWRSGTTLGQYFGPGTRLTVT.

The rearrangement links TRBV21-1 to TRBJ1-4; whether TRBD1, the table's D call, matches the DNA was not checked. TRBV21-1 is a known pseudogene. The CDR3 runs to 17 residues. CDR3 amino acids: CASSKSLGQGTDEKLFF. The CDR3 DNA is TGTGCCAGCTCAAAGTCCCTCGGACAGGGAACGGATGAAAAACTGTTTTTT.

This chain joins TRBV6-5 and TRBJ1-3; D is uncertain. This CDR3 has 14 amino acids. The V gene lost 2 bases and the J gene lost 1 base, with 6 bases spanning the gap. The germline V gene encodes CDR1 MNHEY and CDR2 SVGAGI. The CDR3: CASSYAQSGNTIYF. Written as DNA, the CDR3 is TGTGCCAGCAGTTACGCCCAGTCTGGAAACACCATATATTTT.

This rearrangement joins TRBV5-6 to TRBJ1-5; TRBD1 agrees at 7 bases. The CDR3 runs 14 residues. The V gene's germline CDR1 is SGHDT and CDR2 YYEEEE. V shed 3 bases and J 7 bases; nucleotides not matched to a gene: 7. CDR3 sequence (DNA): TGTGCCAGCAGCTACGGAACAGGGGTCCAGCCCCAGCATTTT. It specifies CASSYGTGVQPQHF.

The V gene is TRBV11-2, the J gene TRBJ2-1, with 8 bases identical to TRBD2. Germline V gene lookup returns CDR1 SGHAT and CDR2 FQNNGV. V dropped 5 bases and J dropped 7; count of bases not matched to a gene: 16. This CDR3 spans 17 amino acids. CDR3 region: CASSPPRLAPPGNEQFF. The CDR3 DNA follows: TGTGCCAGCAGCCCACCCCGACTAGCGCCACCGGGGAATGAGCAGTTCTTC.

The rearrangement uses TRBV13 and TRBJ2-1, with 12 bases that match TRBD1. The CDR3 totals 17 residues. V lost 6 bases and J lost 8; bases outside the gene matches: 14. CDR1 is PRHDT, CDR2 FYEKMQ, per germline (reference sequence). DNA of the CDR3: TGTGCCAGCAGTTTTCCGTCCGGGACAGGGGGCTTCGATGAGCAGTTCTTC. This gives the protein CASSFPSGTGGFDEQFF.

In this sample, this clone turned up once. The rearrangement uses TRBV7-8 and TRBJ1-4; D gene ambiguous. The germline V and J ends were trimmed by 6 bases and 4 bases, with 12 bases remaining between them. CDR1 and CDR2 from the germline V gene are SGHVS and FQNEAQ. There are 14 residues in the CDR3. CDR3 in amino acids: CASSFSGYNEKLFF. The CDR3 nucleotides are TGTGCCAGCAGTTTCTCAGGCTATAATGAAAAACTGTTTTTT.